This T cell receptor beta chain appears in the sequencing data of a study of monozygotic twins with inflammatory bowel disease. To note about this clonotype: No antigen is known for it.

Study-wide points: There was no way to distinguish the different T cell subtypes. The co-twins with IBD showed lower TCRbeta diversity (inverse Simpson) than their healthy siblings. Repertoire similarity did not differ between concordant and discordant twins, possibly owing to limited power.

Template switching introduced UMIs that contain a 6-nucleotide sample barcode. Reanalyzing the 5' RACE reads, TCRdb keeps one entry per CDR3 protein, without DNA. Its clone listing holds around 400,000 distinct CDR3 sequences. The sequencing sample was made of blood. The TCR sequence derives from a human donor with ulcerative colitis or Crohn's disease, or a healthy co-twin of an affected twin (not recorded which).

The chain's CDR3 is CASSSGLAGAGANVLTF. The V and J genes are TRBV28 and TRBJ2-6; TCRdb's assignment of TRBD2 cannot be checked, as there is no DNA. This CDR3 has 17 residues. Germline V gives CDR1 MDHEN, CDR2 SYDVKM.